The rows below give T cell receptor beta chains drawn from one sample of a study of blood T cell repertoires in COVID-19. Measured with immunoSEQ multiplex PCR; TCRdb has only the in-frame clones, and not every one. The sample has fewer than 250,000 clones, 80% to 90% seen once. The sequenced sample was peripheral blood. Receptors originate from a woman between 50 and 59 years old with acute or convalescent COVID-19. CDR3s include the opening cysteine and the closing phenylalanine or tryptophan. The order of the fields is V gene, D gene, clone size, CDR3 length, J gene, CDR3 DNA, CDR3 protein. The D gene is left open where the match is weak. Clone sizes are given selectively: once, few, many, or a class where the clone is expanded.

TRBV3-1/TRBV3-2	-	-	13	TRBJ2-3	TGTGCCAGCAGCCATGGGGGCCCAGATACGCAGTATTTT	CASSHGGPDTQYF
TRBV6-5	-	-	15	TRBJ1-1	TGTGCCAGCAGTTACTCAGGAGGGTATGCGACTGAAGCTTTCTTT	CASSYSGGYATEAFF
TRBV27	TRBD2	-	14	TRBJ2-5	TGTGCCAGCAAATTAGCGGGAGAGCAAGAGACCCAGTACTTC	CASKLAGEQETQYF
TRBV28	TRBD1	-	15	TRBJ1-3	TGTGCCAGCAGTTTTCAGGGGGGCTCTGGAAACACCATATATTTT	CASSFQGGSGNTIYF
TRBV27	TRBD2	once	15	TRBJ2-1	TGTGCCAGCAGTTTAGGGTCTAGCGGGAAGAATGAGCAGTTCTTC	CASSLGSSGKNEQFF
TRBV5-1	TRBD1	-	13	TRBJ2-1	TGCGCCAGCGGTATACAGGGGGCGCCTGAGCAGTTCTTC	CASGIQGAPEQFF
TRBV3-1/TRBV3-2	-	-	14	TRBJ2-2	TGTGCCAGCAGCCATGAGGGCTTCGGCCGGGAGCTGTTTTTT	CASSHEGFGRELFF
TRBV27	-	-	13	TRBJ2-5	TGTGCCAGCAGTTTTGCCAGGGGAGAGACCCAGTACTTC	CASSFARGETQYF
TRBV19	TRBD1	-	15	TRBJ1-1	TGTGCCAGTAGTCGGAACTTAAAGGGGACAGGTGAAGCTTTCTTT	CASSRNLKGTGEAFF
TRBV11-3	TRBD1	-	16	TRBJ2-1	TGTGCCAGCAGCTTAGGCGGCGCCGGGACAGGCAATGAGCAGTTCTTC	CASSLGGAGTGNEQFF
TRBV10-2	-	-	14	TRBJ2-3	TGCGCCAGTACTCGGCGACTCCACACAGATACGCAGTATTTT	CASTRRLHTDTQYF
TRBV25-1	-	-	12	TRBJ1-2	TGTGCCAGCAGTGGACACGACTATGGCTACACCTTC	CASSGHDYGYTF
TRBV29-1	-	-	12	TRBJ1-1	TGCAGCGTTGTCACAGTCAACACTGAAGCTTTCTTT	CSVVTVNTEAFF
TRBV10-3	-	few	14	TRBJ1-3	TGTGCCGTTGCCTTGGAGGGCTCTGGAAACACCATATATTTT	CAVALEGSGNTIYF
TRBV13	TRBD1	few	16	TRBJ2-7	TGTGCCAGCAGCCTGAGACAGGGAGAATTGATCTACGAGCAGTACTTC	CASSLRQGELIYEQYF
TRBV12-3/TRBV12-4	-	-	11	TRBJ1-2	TGTGCCAGCCGGGGCGGGGGTGGCTACACCTTC	CASRGGGGYTF
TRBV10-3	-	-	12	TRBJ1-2	TGTGCCATCAGTGCGGCGACACTCTTTGTGACCTTC	CAISAATLFVTF
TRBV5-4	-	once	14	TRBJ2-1	TGTGCCAGCAGCCTTGGGACTCTCCAAGGCGAGCAGTTCTTC	CASSLGTLQGEQFF
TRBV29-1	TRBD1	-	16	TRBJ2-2	TGCAGCGTGGAGGGACAGGGTAACGGGAACACCGGGGAGCTGTTTTTT	CSVEGQGNGNTGELFF
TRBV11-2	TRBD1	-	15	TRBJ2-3	TGTGCCAGCACACAGGGACAGGGGGGAACAGATACGCAGTATTTT	CASTQGQGGTDTQYF
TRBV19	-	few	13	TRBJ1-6	TGTGCCAGTAGTCGGGAGGGTAATTCACCCCTCCACTTT	CASSREGNSPLHF
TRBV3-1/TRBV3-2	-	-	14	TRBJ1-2	TGTGCCAGCAGCCCTGGACGGGGGGTCTATGGCTACACCTTC	CASSPGRGVYGYTF
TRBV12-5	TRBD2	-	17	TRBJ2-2	TGTGCTAGTGGTTTGGTACTAGCGGGAGGAGGGGCCGGGGAGCTGTTTTTT	CASGLVLAGGGAGELFF
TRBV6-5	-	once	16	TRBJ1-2	TGTGCCAGCAGTTACTCGAAGGCTACGGGAAACTATGGCTACACCTTC	CASSYSKATGNYGYTF
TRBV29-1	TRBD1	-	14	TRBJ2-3	TGCAGCGTTGTTTACGGTACAGGGGGACATACGCAGTATTTT	CSVVYGTGGHTQYF
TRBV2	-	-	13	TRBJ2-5	TGTGCCAGCGGTGGGCGGGAAGGAGAGACCCAGTACTTC	CASGGREGETQYF
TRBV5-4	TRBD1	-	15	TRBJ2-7	TGTGCCAGCAACCCGCAGGGACAGATTTCCTACGAGCAGTACTTC	CASNPQGQISYEQYF
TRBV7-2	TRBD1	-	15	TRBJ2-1	TGTGCCAGCAGCTCCCGGACAGGGGGAAGGGGTGAGCAGTTCTTC	CASSSRTGGRGEQFF
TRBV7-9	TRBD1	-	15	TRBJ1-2	TGTGCCAGCAGCGACACCGGGACAGGGCCTTATGGCTACACCTTC	CASSDTGTGPYGYTF
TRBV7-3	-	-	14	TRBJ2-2	TGTGCCAGTTCCCACGGGGGGCGGACCGGGGAGCTGTTTTTT	CASSHGGRTGELFF
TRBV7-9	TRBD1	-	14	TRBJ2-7	TGTGCCAGCAGCTCCGGGACAGGGAGTCACGAGCAGTACTTC	CASSSGTGSHEQYF
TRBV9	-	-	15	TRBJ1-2	TGTGCCAGCAGCGTAGAAGAGGGGGACCCCTATGGCTACACCTTC	CASSVEEGDPYGYTF
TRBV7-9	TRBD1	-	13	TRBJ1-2	TGTGCCAGCCCAAAGGTGACAGGGTACGGCTACACCTTC	CASPKVTGYGYTF
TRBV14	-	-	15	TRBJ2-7	TGTGCCAGCAGCCAAGCCCCAGGAGGGCCCTACGAGCAGTACTTC	CASSQAPGGPYEQYF
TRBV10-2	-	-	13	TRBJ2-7	TGCGCCAGCAGTGCCGGGGAAGCCTACGAGCAGTACTTC	CASSAGEAYEQYF
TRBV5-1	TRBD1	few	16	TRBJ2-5	TGCGCCAGCAGCTTGGGATTACAGGGGAGACGCGAGACCCAGTACTTC	CASSLGLQGRRETQYF
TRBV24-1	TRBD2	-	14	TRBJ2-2	TGTGCCACCAGTGGGCGGGAGTACACCGGGGAGCTGTTTTTT	CATSGREYTGELFF
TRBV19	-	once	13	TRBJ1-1	TGTGCCAGTAGTCGATCTATGAACACTGAAGCTTTCTTT	CASSRSMNTEAFF
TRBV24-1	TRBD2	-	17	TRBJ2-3	TGTGCCACCAGTGCCTGGACTAGCTGGACCCCCACGGATACGCAGTATTTT	CATSAWTSWTPTDTQYF
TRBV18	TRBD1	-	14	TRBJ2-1	TGTGCCAGCTCACAGGGACAGGGGACAAATGAGCAGTTCTTC	CASSQGQGTNEQFF
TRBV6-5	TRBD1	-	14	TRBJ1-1	TGTGCCAGCAGCCGGGACAGGGGGTCTACTGAAGCTTTCTTT	CASSRDRGSTEAFF
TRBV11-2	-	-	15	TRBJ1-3	TGTGCCAGCAGCCCTGAGTCAGGGTCCGGAAACACCATATATTTT	CASSPESGSGNTIYF
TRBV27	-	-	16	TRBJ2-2	TGTGCCAGCAGCCCTGTCGGGATTTCCGGGTCCGGGGAGCTGTTTTTT	CASSPVGISGSGELFF
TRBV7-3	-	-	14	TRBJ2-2	TGTGCCAGCAGCTTAAACGGCGGCGCCGGGGAGCTGTTTTTT	CASSLNGGAGELFF
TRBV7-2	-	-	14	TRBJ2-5	TGTGCCAGCAGCTTACGGTTTAGTAGCGAGACCCAGTACTTC	CASSLRFSSETQYF
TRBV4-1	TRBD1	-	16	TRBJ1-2	TGCGCCAGCAGCCATCCGACAGGGGAGGAGATCTATGGCTACACCTTC	CASSHPTGEEIYGYTF
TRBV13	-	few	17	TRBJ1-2	TGTGCCAGCAGCTTAGGGTGGGAGATGGACAGTATCTATGGCTACACCTTC	CASSLGWEMDSIYGYTF
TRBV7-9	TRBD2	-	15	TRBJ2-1	TGTGCCAGCAGCTCTCGGACTAGCGAGTGGGGTGAGCAGTTCTTC	CASSSRTSEWGEQFF
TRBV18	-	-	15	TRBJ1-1	TGTGCCAGCTCACCATCGGTAATTTTGAACACTGAAGCTTTCTTT	CASSPSVILNTEAFF
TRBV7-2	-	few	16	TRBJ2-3	TGTGCCAGCAGCTTAGACCCCCAGGGGTTCTACAATACGCAGTATTTT	CASSLDPQGFYNTQYF
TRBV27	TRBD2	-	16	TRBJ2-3	TGTGCCAGCAAGTCCCTAGCGGTGGGTAGCACAGATACGCAGTATTTT	CASKSLAVGSTDTQYF
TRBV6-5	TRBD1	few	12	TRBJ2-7	TGTGCCAGCAGTCGCACGGGACAGCTCTGGGACTTC	CASSRTGQLWDF
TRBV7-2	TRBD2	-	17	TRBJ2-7	TGTGCCAGCAGCTTAGCCGGAACTAGCGGGGATCCCTACGAGCAGTACTTC	CASSLAGTSGDPYEQYF
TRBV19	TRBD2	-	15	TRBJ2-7	TGTGCCAGTAGTTTCAGCGGGAGAGGCTCCTACGAGCAGTACTTC	CASSFSGRGSYEQYF
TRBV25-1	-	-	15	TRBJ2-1	TGTGCCAGCAGTGACCTGGCTAGCAGCTACAATGAGCAGTTCTTC	CASSDLASSYNEQFF